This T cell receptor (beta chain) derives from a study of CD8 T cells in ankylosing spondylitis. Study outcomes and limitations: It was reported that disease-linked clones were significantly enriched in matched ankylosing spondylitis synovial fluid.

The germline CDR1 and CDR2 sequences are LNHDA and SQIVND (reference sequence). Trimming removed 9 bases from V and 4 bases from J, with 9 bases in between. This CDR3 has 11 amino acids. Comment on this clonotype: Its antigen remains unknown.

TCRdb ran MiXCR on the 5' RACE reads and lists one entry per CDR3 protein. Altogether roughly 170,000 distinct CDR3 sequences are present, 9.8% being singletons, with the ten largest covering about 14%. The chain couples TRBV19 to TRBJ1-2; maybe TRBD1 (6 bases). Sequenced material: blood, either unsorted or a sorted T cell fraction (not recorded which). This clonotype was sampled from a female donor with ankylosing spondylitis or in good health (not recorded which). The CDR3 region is CASWDIYGYTF. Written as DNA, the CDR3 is TGTGCCAGCTGGGACATCTATGGCTACACCTTC.